The 9 T cell receptor beta chains below all came from one sample that was sequenced in a study of shared clonotypes between healthy human individuals. This table comes from immunoSEQ multiplex PCR, and its TCRdb copy is limited to in-frame clones, with some not included. This table holds around 2.3 million clones, approximately 94% found once. The sequencing input was naive CD4+ T cells sorted from blood. Regarding subset: CD45RA+ positively selected. The receptors derive from a man aged 18 to 30 in good health.

The chain carries TRBV14 and TRBJ2-1, with D hard to call. The CDR3 extends over 14 amino acids. Per germline, CDR1 SGHDN and CDR2 FVKESK. Trimming removed 1 base at V and 2 bases at J, with 6 bases between. As DNA, the CDR3 is TGTGCCAGCAGCCAAGGGCACCCCTACAATGAGCAGTTCTTC. Translating it yields CASSQGHPYNEQFF.

This clone was recorded once. The V and J genes are TRBV5-1 and TRBJ2-1, with D perhaps TRBD1 (6 bases). The CDR3 totals 16 residues. Germline CDR1 and CDR2: SGHRS and YFSETQ. The V end lost 4 bases, the J end lost 3 bases, and 17 bases lay between the germline ends. CDR3 protein: CASSTERTEYYNEQFF. DNA for the CDR3: TGCGCCAGCAGCACTGAACGGACAGAATACTACAATGAGCAGTTCTTC.

The gene calls are TRBV14 and TRBJ1-2; 7 bases align to TRBD1. CDR1 is SGHDN, CDR2 FVKESK, per germline. Trimming took 0 bases from V and 4 from J; bases not matched to a gene: 2. This CDR3 contains 14 residues. CDR3 sequence: CASSQDRGVYGYTF. In DNA form, the CDR3 reads TGTGCCAGCAGCCAAGACAGGGGGGTCTATGGCTACACCTTC.

The chain links TRBV10-3 to TRBJ1-4, with D tentatively TRBD1 (6 bases). Deletions cut 3 bases from V and 1 base from J, with 15 bases between. Germline CDR1 and CDR2: ENHRY and SYGVKD. The CDR3 length is 17 residues. The CDR3 sequence: CAISDPVGQRTNEKLFF. For the CDR3, the DNA is TGTGCCATCAGTGACCCGGTCGGACAGCGAACTAATGAAAAACTGTTTTTT.

The gene calls are TRBV7-9 and TRBJ1-1; D perhaps matches TRBD1 (5 bases). This CDR3 region has 14 residues. V was shortened by 1 base and J by 10 bases, with 16 bases between the two germline ends. The germline V gene has CDR1 SEHNR and CDR2 FQNEAQ (reference sequence). CDR3 region: CASSLGGAPQAAFF. The CDR3 DNA sequence: TGTGCCAGCAGCTTAGGAGGGGCCCCGCAGGCAGCTTTCTTT.

The rearrangement uses TRBV30 and TRBJ1-3; a weak D match, TRBD1 (5 bases). The CDR3 contains 13 residues. The V gene lost 1 base and the J gene lost 4 bases, with 8 bases spanning the gap. CDR1 and CDR2 from the germline V gene are GTSNPN and SVGIG (reference sequence). The CDR3 DNA is TGTGCCTGGAGTGGGGGCCTCGGAAACACCATATATTTT. This translates into CAWSGGLGNTIYF.

J is TRBJ1-1 and V is TRBV7-9; 9 bases are shared with TRBD1. The V gene end was trimmed by 5 bases and the J gene end by 5 bases; junction bases not matched to a gene: 6. Germline values: CDR1 SEHNR, CDR2 FQNEAQ (reference sequence). CDR3 size: 14 residues. The CDR3 DNA reads as TGTGCCAGCAGCACCTACAGGGGGCATACTGAAGCTTTCTTT. This sequence encodes CASSTYRGHTEAFF.

DNA of the CDR3: TGTGCCAGCAGTTTTTCTAAGGGGAACTATGGCTACACCTTC. The encoded protein is CASSFSKGNYGYTF. The V gene is TRBV28, the J gene TRBJ1-2; TRBD1 might be the D (5 bases). Germline V CDR1 and CDR2: MDHEN, SYDVKM. There are 14 residues in the CDR3. Trimming removed 3 bases at V and 2 bases at J, with 10 bases between.

The rearrangement links TRBV6-1 to TRBJ1-5, with unresolved D. Germline lookup yields CDR1 MNHNS and CDR2 SASEGT. The CDR3 contains 14 residues. V lost 7 bases, J lost 0 bases, and 10 bases lay in between. CDR3 sequence (DNA): TGTGCCAGCACCCCCGGCCTTAGCAATCAGCCCCAGCATTTT. Translation gives CASTPGLSNQPQHF.